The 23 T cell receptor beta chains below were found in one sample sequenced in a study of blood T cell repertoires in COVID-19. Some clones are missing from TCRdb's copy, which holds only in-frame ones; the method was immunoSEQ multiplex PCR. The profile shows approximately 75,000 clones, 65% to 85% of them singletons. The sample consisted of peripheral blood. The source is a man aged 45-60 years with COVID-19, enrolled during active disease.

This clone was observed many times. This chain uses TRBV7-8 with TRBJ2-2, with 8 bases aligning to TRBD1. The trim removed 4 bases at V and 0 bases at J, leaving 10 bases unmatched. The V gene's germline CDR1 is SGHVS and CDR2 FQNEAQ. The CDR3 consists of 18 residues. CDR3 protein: CASSSYGQGFPNTGELFF. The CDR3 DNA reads TGTGCCAGCAGCTCGTACGGACAGGGTTTTCCGAACACCGGGGAGCTGTTTTTT.

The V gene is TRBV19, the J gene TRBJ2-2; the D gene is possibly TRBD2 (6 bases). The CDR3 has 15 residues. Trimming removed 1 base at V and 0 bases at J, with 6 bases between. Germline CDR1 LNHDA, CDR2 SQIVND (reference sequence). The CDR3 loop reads CASSIGEANTGELFF. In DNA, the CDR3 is TGTGCCAGTAGTATAGGGGAGGCGAACACCGGGGAGCTGTTTTTT.

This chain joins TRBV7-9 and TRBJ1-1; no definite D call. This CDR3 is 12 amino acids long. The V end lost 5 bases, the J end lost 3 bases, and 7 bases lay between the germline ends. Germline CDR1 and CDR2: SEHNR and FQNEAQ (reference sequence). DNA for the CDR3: TGTGCCAGCAGCCCTCGGGACACTGAAGCTTTCTTT. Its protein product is CASSPRDTEAFF.

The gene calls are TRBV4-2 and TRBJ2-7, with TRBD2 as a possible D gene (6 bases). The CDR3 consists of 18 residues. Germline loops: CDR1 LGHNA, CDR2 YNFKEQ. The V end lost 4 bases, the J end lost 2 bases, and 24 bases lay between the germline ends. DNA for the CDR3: TGTGCCAGCAGCCGGGAACGAACGCCGGGACTTCTTCCCTACGAGCAGTACTTC. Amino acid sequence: CASSRERTPGLLPYEQYF.

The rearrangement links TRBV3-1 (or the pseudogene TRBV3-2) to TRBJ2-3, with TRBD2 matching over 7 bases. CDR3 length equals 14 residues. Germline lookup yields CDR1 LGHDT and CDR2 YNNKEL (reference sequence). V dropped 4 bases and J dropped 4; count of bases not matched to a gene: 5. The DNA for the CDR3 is TGTGCCAGCAGCCTCGGCGGGAGTGCAGATACGCAGTATTTT. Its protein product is CASSLGGSADTQYF.

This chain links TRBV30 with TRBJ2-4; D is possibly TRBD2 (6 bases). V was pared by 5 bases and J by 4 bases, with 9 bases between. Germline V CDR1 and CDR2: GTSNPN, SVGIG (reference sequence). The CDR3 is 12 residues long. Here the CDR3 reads CAWLGGKNIQYF. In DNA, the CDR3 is TGTGCCTGGCTCGGGGGAAAAAACATTCAGTACTTC.

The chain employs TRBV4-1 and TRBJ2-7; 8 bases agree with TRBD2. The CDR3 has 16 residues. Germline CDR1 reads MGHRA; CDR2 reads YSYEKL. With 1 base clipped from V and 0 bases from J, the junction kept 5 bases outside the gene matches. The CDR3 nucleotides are TGCGCCAGCAGCCAAGGCCGGGGGGGACCCTCCTACGAGCAGTACTTC. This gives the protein CASSQGRGGPSYEQYF.

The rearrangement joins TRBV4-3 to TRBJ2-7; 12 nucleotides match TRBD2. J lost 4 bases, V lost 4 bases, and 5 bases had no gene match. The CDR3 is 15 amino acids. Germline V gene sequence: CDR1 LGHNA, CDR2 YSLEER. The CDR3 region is CASSLTLAGGYEQYF. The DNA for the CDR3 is TGCGCCAGCAGCCTCACGCTAGCGGGAGGGTACGAGCAGTACTTC.

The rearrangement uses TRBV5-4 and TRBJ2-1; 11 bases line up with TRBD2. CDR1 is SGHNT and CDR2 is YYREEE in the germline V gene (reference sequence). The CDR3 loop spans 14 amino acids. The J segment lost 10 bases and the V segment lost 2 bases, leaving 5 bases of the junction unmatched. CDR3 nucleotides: TGTGCCAGCAGCTTCGGGACTAGCGGTAAAGAGCAGTTCTTC. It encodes CASSFGTSGKEQFF.

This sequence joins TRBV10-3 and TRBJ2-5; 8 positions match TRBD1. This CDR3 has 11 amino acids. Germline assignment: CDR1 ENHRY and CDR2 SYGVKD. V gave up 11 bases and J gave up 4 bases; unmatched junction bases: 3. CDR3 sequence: CASGTGETQYF. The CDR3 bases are TGTGCCTCCGGGACAGGAGAGACCCAGTACTTC.

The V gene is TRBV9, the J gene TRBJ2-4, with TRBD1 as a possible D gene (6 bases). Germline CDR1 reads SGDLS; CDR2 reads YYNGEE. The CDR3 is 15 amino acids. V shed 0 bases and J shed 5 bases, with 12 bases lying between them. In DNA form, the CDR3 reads TGTGCCAGCAGCGTAGCGGATCACAGGGAAAACATTCAGTACTTC. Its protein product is CASSVADHRENIQYF.

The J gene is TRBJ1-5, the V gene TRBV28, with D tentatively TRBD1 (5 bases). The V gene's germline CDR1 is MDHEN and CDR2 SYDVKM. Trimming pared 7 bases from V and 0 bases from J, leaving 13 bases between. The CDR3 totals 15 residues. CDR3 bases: TGTGCCAGCATTAACGGGGGGGTTAGCAATCAGCCCCAGCATTTT. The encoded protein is CASINGGVSNQPQHF. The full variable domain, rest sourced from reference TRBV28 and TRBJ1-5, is DVKVTQSSRYLVKRTGEKVFLECVQDMDHENMFWYRQDPGLGLRLIYFSYDVKMKEKGDIPEGYSVSREKKERFSLILESASTNQTSMYLCASINGGVSNQPQHFGDGTRLSIL.

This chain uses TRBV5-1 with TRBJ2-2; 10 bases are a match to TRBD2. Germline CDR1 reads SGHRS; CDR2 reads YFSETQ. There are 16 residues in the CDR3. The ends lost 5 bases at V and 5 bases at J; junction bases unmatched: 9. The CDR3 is CASSPLAGVRTGELFF. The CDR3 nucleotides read TGCGCCAGCAGTCCCCTAGCGGGAGTCCGGACCGGGGAGCTGTTTTTT.

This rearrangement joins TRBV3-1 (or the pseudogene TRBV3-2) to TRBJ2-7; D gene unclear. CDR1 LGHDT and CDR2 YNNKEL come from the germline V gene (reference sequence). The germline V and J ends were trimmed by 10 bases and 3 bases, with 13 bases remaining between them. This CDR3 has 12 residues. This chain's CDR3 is CATSETGYEQYF. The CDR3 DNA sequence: TGTGCCACCTCCGAGACGGGCTACGAGCAGTACTTC.

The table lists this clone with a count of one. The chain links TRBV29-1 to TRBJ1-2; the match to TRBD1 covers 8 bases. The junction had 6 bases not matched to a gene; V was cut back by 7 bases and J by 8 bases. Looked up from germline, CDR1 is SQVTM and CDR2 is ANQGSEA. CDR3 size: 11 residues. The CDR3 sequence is CSAGQGYGYTF. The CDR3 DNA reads TGCAGCGCTGGACAGGGATACGGCTACACCTTC. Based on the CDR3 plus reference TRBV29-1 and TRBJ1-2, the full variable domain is SAVISQKPSRDICQRGTSLTIQCQVDSQVTMMFWYRQQPGQSLTLIATANQGSEATYESGFVIDKFPISRPNLTFSTLTVSNMSPEDSSIYLCSAGQGYGYTFGSGTRLTVV.

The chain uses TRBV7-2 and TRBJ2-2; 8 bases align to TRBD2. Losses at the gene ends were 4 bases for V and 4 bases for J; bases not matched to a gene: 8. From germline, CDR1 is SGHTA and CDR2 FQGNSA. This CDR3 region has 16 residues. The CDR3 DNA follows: TGTGCCAGCAGCTGGGTTGCGGGGGGCTTCACCGGGGAGCTGTTTTTT. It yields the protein CASSWVAGGFTGELFF.

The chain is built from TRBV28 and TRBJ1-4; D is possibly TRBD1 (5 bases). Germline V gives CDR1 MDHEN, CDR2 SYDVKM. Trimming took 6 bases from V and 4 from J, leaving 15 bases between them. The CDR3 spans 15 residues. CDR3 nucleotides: TGTGCCAGCAGCACCCCGGGACTGATTAATGAAAAACTGTTTTTT. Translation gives CASSTPGLINEKLFF.

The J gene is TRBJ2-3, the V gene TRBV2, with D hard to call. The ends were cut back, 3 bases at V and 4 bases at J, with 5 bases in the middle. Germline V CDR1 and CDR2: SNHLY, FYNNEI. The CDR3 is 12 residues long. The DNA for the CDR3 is TGTGCCAGCAGTGATAATGCAGATACGCAGTATTTT. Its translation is CASSDNADTQYF. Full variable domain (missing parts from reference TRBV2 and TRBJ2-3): EPEVTQTPSHQVTQMGQEVILRCVPISNHLYFYWYRQILGQKVEFLVSFYNNEISEKSEIFDDQFSVERPDGSNFTLKIRSTKLEDSAMYFCASSDNADTQYFGPGTRLTVL.

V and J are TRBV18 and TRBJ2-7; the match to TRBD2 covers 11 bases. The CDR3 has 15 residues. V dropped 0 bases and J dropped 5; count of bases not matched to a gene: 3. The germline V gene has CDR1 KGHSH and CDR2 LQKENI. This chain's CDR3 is CASSPPSGRAHEQYF. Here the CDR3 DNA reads TGTGCCAGCTCACCACCTAGCGGGAGGGCCCACGAGCAGTACTTC.

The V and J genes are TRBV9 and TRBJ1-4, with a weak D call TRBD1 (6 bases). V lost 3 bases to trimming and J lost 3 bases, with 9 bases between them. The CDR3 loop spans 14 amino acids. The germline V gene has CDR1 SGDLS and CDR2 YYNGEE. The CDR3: CASSADRANEKLFF. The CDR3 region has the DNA TGTGCCAGCAGCGCGGACAGAGCTAATGAAAAACTGTTTTTT.

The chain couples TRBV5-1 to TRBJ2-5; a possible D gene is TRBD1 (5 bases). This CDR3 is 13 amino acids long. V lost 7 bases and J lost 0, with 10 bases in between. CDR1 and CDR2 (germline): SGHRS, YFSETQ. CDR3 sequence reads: CASVRADQETQYF. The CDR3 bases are TGCGCCAGCGTCAGGGCAGACCAAGAGACCCAGTACTTC.

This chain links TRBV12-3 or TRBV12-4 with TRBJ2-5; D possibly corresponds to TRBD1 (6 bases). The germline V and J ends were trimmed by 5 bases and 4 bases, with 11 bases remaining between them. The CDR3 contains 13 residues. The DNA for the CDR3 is TGTGCCAGCAGTGACGGGACACCAGAGACCCAGTACTTC. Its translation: CASSDGTPETQYF.

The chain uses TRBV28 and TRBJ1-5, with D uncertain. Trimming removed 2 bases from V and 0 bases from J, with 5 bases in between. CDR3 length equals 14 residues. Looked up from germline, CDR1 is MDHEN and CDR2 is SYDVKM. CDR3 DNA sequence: TGTGCCAGCAGTTTACCCGGTAGCAATCAGCCCCAGCATTTT. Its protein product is CASSLPGSNQPQHF.